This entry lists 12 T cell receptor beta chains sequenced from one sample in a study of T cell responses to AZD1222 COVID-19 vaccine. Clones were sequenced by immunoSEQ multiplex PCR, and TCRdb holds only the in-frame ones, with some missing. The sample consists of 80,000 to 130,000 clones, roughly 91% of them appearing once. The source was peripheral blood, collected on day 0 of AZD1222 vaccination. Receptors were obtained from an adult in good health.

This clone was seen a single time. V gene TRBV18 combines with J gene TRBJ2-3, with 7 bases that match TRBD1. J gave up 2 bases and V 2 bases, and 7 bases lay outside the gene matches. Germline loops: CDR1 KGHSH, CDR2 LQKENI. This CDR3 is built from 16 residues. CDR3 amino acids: CASSPTGAPSTDTQYF. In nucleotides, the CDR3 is TGTGCCAGCTCACCAACAGGGGCCCCCTCCACAGATACGCAGTATTTT.

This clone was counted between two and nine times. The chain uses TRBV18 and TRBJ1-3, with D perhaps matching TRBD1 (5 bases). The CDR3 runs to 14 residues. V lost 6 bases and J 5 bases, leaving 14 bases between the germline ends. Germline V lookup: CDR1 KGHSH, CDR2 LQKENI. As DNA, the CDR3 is TGTGCCAGCTCGGAGTCGGGACCTAGAAACACCATATATTTT. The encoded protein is CASSESGPRNTIYF.

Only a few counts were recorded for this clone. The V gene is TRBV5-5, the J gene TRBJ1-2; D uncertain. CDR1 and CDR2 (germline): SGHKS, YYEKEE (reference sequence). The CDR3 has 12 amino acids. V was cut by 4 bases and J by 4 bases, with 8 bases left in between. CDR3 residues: CASSLYSYGYTF. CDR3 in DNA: TGTGCCAGCAGCCTTTACAGCTATGGCTACACCTTC.

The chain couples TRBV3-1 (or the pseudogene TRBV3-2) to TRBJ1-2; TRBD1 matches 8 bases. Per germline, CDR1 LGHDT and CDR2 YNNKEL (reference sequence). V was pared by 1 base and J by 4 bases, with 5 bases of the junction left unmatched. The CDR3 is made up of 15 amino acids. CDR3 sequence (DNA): TGTGCCAGCAGCCAAGGACAGGGGAACGCCTATGGCTACACCTTC. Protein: CASSQGQGNAYGYTF.

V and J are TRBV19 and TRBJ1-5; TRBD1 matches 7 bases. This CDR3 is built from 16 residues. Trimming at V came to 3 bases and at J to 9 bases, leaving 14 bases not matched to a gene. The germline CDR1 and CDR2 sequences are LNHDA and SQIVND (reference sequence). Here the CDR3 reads CASSMDGGDSWRPQHF. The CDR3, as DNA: TGTGCCAGTAGTATGGACGGGGGGGACAGCTGGCGGCCCCAGCATTTT.

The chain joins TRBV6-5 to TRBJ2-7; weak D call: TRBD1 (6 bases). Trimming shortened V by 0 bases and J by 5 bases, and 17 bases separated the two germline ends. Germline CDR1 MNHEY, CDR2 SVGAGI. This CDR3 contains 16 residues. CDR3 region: CASSYSRDIFPHEQYF. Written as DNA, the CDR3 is TGTGCCAGCAGTTACTCAAGGGACATATTCCCCCACGAGCAGTACTTC.

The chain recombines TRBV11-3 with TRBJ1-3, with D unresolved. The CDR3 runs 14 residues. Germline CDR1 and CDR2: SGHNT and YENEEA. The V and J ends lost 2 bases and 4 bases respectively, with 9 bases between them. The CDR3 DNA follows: TGTGCCAGCAGCTTACGGGTCTCGGGAAACACCATATATTTT. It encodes CASSLRVSGNTIYF.

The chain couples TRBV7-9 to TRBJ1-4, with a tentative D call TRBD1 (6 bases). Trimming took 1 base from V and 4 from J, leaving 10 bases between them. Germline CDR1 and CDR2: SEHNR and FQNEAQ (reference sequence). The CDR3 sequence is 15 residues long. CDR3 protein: CASSLEGGLNEKLFF. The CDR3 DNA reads TGTGCCAGCAGCTTAGAAGGGGGGCTTAATGAAAAACTGTTTTTT.

In nucleotides, the CDR3 is TGTGCTAGTGGTTTGGACTCGGGACAGGGGTTCTTC. It specifies CASGLDSGQGFF. V gene TRBV12-5 combines with J gene TRBJ2-1, with TRBD1 identical over 9 bases. Germline CDR1 is LGHNT and CDR2 is FRNRAP. This CDR3 is built from 12 residues. The V gene end was trimmed by 1 base and the J gene end by 15 bases; junction bases not matched to a gene: 4. The variable domain in full, with the rest retrieved from reference TRBV12-5 and TRBJ2-1, is DARVTQTPRHKVTEMGQEVTMRCQPILGHNTVFWYRQTMMQGLELLAYFRNRAPLDDSGMPKDRFSAEMPDATLATLKIQPSEPRDSAVYFCASGLDSGQGFFGPGTRLTVL.

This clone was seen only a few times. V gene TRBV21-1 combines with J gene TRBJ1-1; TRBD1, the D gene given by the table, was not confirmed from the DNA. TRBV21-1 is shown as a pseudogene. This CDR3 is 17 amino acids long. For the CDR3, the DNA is TGTGCCAGCAGCACAAAGGACGAGGGACAGGGATGCACTGAAGCTTTCTTT. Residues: CASSTKDEGQGCTEAFF.

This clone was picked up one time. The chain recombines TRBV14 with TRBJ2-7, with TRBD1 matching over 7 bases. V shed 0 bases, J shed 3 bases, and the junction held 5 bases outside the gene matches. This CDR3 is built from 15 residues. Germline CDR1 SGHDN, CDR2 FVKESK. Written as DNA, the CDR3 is TGTGCCAGCAGCCAAGATCTGGGACAGAACTACGAGCAGTACTTC. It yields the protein CASSQDLGQNYEQYF.

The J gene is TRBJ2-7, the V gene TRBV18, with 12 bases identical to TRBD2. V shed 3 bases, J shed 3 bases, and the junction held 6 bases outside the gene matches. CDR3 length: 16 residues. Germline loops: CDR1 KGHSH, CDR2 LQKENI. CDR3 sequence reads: CASSPGGTSGFYEQYF. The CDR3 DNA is TGTGCCAGCTCACCGGGGGGGACTAGCGGGTTCTACGAGCAGTACTTC.